These T cell receptor beta chains were read from a single sample in a study of blood T cells in healthy people across ages. MiXCR was run by TCRdb on the 5' RACE reads, yielding one entry per CDR3 protein. This sample has 450,000 to 700,000 distinct CDR3 sequences; 25% to 30% occur once, and the top ten carry around 20%. Sample: blood. The receptors were gathered from a woman aged 65 to 85 in good health. Both conserved end residues are part of each CDR3. Each record gives: D gene, CDR3 length, clone size, V gene, J gene, CDR3 protein, CDR3 DNA. D genes are given only for firm matches. Size values are once, few and many counts, or a class for expanded clones, and some rows have none.

TRBD2,16,once,TRBV7-9,TRBJ2-7,CASSPRRAGGSYEQYF,TGTGCCAGCAGCCCCCGGCGAGCGGGGGGTTCGTACGAGCAGTACTTC
TRBD1,16,few,TRBV3-1,TRBJ2-3,CASSPTTGGLTDTQYF,TGTGCCAGCAGCCCGACGACAGGGGGCCTGACAGATACGCAGTATTTT
NA,12,once,TRBV7-9,TRBJ2-3,CGSRTDTDTQYF,TGTGGCAGCAGGACAGACACAGATACGCAGTATTTT
NA,14,NA,TRBV28,TRBJ2-1,CASSLRLGVNEQFF,TGTGCCAGCAGTTTGCGTCTCGGGGTGAATGAGCAGTTCTTC
NA,13,few,TRBV5-1,TRBJ2-7,CASSLIGESEQYF,TGCGCCAGCAGCTTGATCGGGGAGAGCGAGCAGTACTTC
NA,14,NA,TRBV20-1,TRBJ1-4,CSARDSSIGEKLFF,TGCAGTGCTAGAGACAGCTCTATAGGGGAAAAACTGTTTTTT
NA,16,NA,TRBV3-1,TRBJ2-7,CTSSQEFTRGLPEQYF,TGTACCAGCAGCCAAGAATTTACGCGGGGGCTCCCCGAGCAGTACTTC
TRBD1,14,NA,TRBV6-5,TRBJ2-7,CASSRTGTGNEQYF,TGTGCCAGCAGTCGGACCGGGACAGGGAACGAGCAGTACTTC
NA,16,once,TRBV5-1,TRBJ2-7,CASSLNPGEASYEQYF,TGCGCCAGCAGCTTGAACCCCGGGGAGGCCTCCTACGAGCAGTACTTC
TRBD2,13,NA,TRBV7-2,TRBJ2-5,CASAGGPMETQYF,TGTGCCAGCGCGGGGGGCCCTATGGAGACCCAGTACTTC
NA,17,few,TRBV28,TRBJ2-3,CASSTRDFLGGPDTQYF,TGTGCCAGCAGTACCCGGGACTTCCTAGGGGGCCCAGATACGCAGTATTTT
TRBD1,14,few,TRBV3-1,TRBJ2-7,CASSLWTGAYEQYF,TGTGCCAGCAGCCTTTGGACAGGGGCCTACGAGCAGTACTTC
NA,14,few,TRBV27,TRBJ2-5,CASSFSDTQETQYF,TGTGCCAGCAGTTTTTCGGACACCCAAGAGACCCAGTACTTC
TRBD2,17,NA,TRBV5-1,TRBJ2-1,CASSLQGGGALSNEQFF,TGCGCCAGCAGCTTGCAGGGCGGGGGGGCCTTGTCGAATGAGCAGTTCTTC
NA,13,NA,TRBV11-3,TRBJ2-1,CASSLGDFSEQFF,TGTGCCAGCAGCTTAGGGGATTTCAGTGAGCAGTTCTTC
NA,14,few,TRBV3-1,TRBJ2-3,CASSQRYGSDTQYF,TGTGCCAGCAGCCAACGGTATGGCTCAGATACGCAGTATTTT
NA,15,few,TRBV21-1,TRBJ2-7,CASSELSGSSYEQYF,TGTGCCAGCAGCGAGCTATCAGGGAGCTCCTACGAGCAGTACTTC
NA,13,NA,TRBV20-1,TRBJ2-4,CSASPISKNIQYF,TGCAGTGCTAGCCCCATTAGTAAAAACATTCAGTACTTC
NA,15,few,TRBV18,TRBJ2-1,CASSPGTASYNEQFF,TGTGCCAGCTCACCGGGGACGGCGTCCTACAATGAGCAGTTCTTC
TRBD1,15,NA,TRBV20-1,TRBJ1-2,CSAPRGQGGNYGYTF,TGCAGTGCTCCCCGAGGACAGGGTGGGAACTATGGCTACACCTTC
TRBD1,19,few,TRBV4-1,TRBJ1-5,CASSHSGTGAGADSQPQHF,TGCGCCAGCAGCCATTCCGGGACAGGGGCGGGGGCGGACTCACAGCCCCAGCATTTT
TRBD1,16,many,TRBV7-2,TRBJ2-5,CASSLALQGVLETQYF,TGTGCCAGCAGCTTAGCGCTACAGGGGGTCTTAGAGACCCAGTACTTC
TRBD1,18,few,TRBV28,TRBJ1-2,CASITTGTGMLVNYGYTF,TGTGCCAGCATCACCACCGGGACAGGAATGCTCGTTAACTATGGCTACACCTTC
NA,12,NA,TRBV12-5,TRBJ2-4,CASGLGVNIQYF,TGTGCTAGTGGTTTGGGTGTTAACATTCAGTACTTC
NA,14,few,TRBV20-1,TRBJ2-5,CSARDLGPQETQYF,TGCAGTGCTAGAGATCTAGGGCCCCAAGAGACCCAGTACTTC
NA,12,NA,TRBV15,TRBJ2-2,CATSRDSGELFF,TGTGCCACCAGCAGAGATTCCGGGGAGCTGTTTTTT
NA,17,NA,TRBV5-5,TRBJ2-2,CASSWDLARSNTGELFF,TGTGCCAGCAGCTGGGATCTAGCGCGCTCGAACACCGGGGAACTGTTTTTT
NA,13,NA,TRBV20-1,TRBJ2-4,CSAKKAAKNIQYF,TGCAGTGCAAAGAAAGCGGCCAAAAACATTCAGTACTTC
NA,16,NA,TRBV7-2,TRBJ2-5,CASSLVRGVVEETQYF,TGTGCCAGCAGCTTAGTAAGGGGGGTGGTAGAAGAGACCCAGTACTTC
TRBD2,16,few,TRBV7-2,TRBJ2-5,CASSSLAGGLEETQYF,TGTGCCAGCAGCTCCCTAGCGGGGGGGCTCGAAGAGACCCAGTACTTC
NA,15,few,TRBV4-3,TRBJ1-5,CASSREGGGNQPQHF,TGCGCCAGCAGCCGAGAGGGTGGCGGGAATCAGCCCCAGCATTTT
NA,13,NA,TRBV7-2,TRBJ2-5,CASSLYGVETQYF,TGTGCCAGCAGCTTATACGGAGTAGAGACCCAGTACTTC
NA,16,few,TRBV7-6,TRBJ1-4,CASSPGTKGGNEKLFF,TGTGCCAGCAGCCCCGGGACAAAGGGGGGAAATGAAAAACTGTTTTTT
NA,13,few,TRBV12-3/TRBV12-4,TRBJ2-5,CASSSLGRQPQYF,TGTGCCAGCAGTTCCCTCGGTCGACAGCCGCAGTACTTC
NA,14,few,TRBV6-2/TRBV6-3,TRBJ2-4,CASSYSGRWVFQYF,TGTGCCAGCAGTTACTCAGGGAGATGGGTTTTTCAGTACTTC
NA,15,few,TRBV12-5,TRBJ1-3,CASAPTASSGNTIYF,TGTGCTAGTGCCCCGACAGCCTCCTCTGGAAACACCATATATTTT
TRBD1,17,NA,TRBV6-2/TRBV6-3,TRBJ1-5,CASSLNQLDRAKEARHF,TGTGCCAGCAGCCTAAATCAACTGGACAGGGCAAAAGAAGCCCGGCATTTT
NA,13,NA,TRBV13,TRBJ2-4,CASSLGKADIQYF,TGTGCCAGCAGCTTAGGAAAAGCGGACATTCAGTACTTC
NA,13,NA,TRBV20-1,TRBJ2-5,CSATGRSQETQYF,TGCAGTGCAACCGGACGGTCCCAAGAGACCCAGTACTTC
TRBD1,14,few,TRBV5-1,TRBJ2-3,CASSLDRATDTQYF,TGTGCCAGCAGCTTAGACAGGGCCACAGATACGCAGTATTTT
NA,15,few,TRBV20-1,TRBJ2-1,CSARDRVRAYNEQFF,TGCAGTGCTAGAGATCGGGTCAGAGCGTACAATGAGCAGTTCTTC
TRBD1,14,few,TRBV20-1,TRBJ1-3,CSARETGGGNTIYF,TGCAGTGCTAGAGAGACAGGGGGTGGAAACACCATATATTTT
TRBD1,14,few,TRBV20-1,TRBJ2-7,CSAREDRNPYEQYF,TGCAGTGCTAGAGAGGACAGGAATCCCTACGAGCAGTACTTC
TRBD1,12,few,TRBV5-6,TRBJ2-1,CASSSSTGGQFF,TGTGCCAGCAGCTCATCCACAGGGGGGCAGTTCTTC
NA,16,NA,TRBV6-1,TRBJ1-1,CASSEPGGYWNTEAFF,TGTGCTAGCAGTGAACCGGGGGGGTACTGGAACACTGAAGCTTTCTTT
NA,11,many,TRBV12-3/TRBV12-4,TRBJ2-5,CASGNQETQYF,TGTGCCAGCGGGAACCAAGAGACCCAGTACTTC
NA,15,NA,TRBV7-7,TRBJ2-1,CASSLAPGTLSEQFF,TGTGCTAGCAGCTTAGCGCCCGGGACTTTGAGTGAGCAGTTCTTC
NA,15,NA,TRBV12-3/TRBV12-4,TRBJ2-7,CASSPSRSASYEQYF,TGTGCCAGCAGTCCTAGCCGGTCCGCATCCTACGAGCAGTACTTC
NA,13,NA,TRBV29-1,TRBJ2-5,CSVVRGAKETQYF,TGCAGCGTTGTCCGGGGAGCGAAGGAGACCCAGTACTTC
TRBD1,17,NA,TRBV19,TRBJ2-1,CASSMVVGTGVSNEQFF,TGTGCCAGTAGTATGGTCGTAGGGACAGGGGTGAGCAATGAGCAGTTCTTC
NA,14,NA,TRBV7-2,TRBJ2-2,CASSPRLSTGELFF,TGTGCCAGCAGCCCCCGACTGTCCACCGGGGAGCTGTTTTTT
TRBD1,13,NA,TRBV7-2,TRBJ2-5,CASSFGQGVTQYF,TGTGCCAGCAGCTTTGGGCAGGGGGTAACCCAGTACTTC
TRBD1,15,NA,TRBV2,TRBJ2-5,CASTRTRQGQETQYF,TGTGCCAGCACCCGGACTCGACAGGGACAAGAGACCCAGTACTTC